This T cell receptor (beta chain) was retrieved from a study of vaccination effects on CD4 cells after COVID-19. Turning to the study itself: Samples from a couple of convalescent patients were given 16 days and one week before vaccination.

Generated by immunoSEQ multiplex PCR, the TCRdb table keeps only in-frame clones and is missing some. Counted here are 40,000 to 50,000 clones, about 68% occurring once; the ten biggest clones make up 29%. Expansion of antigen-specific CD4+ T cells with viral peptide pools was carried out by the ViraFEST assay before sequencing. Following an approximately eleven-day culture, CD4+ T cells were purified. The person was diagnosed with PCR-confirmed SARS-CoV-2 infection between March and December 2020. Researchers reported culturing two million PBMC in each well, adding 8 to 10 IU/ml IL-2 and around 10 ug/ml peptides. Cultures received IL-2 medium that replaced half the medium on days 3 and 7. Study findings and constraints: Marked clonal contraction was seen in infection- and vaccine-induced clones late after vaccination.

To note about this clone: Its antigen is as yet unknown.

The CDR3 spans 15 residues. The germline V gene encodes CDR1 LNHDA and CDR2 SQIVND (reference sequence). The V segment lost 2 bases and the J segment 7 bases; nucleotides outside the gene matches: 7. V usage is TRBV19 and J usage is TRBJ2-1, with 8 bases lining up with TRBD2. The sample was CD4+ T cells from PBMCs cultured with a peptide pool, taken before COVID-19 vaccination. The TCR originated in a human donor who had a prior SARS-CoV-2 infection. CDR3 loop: CASSIITGGQNEQFF. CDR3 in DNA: TGTGCCAGTAGTATAATTACGGGGGGGCAGAATGAGCAGTTCTTC.